Below are 20 T cell receptor beta chains sequenced from a single sample in a study of breast tumors, draining lymph nodes, adjacent tissues (dated by TCRdb to 2015 to 2016). Preparation of the library involved multiplex PCR. TCRdb records Illumina HiSeq 2000 as the sequencer. TCRdb cleaned the public reads at Q25 with fastp, built clones with MiXCR and kept in-frame beta chains. Under each unique CDR3 protein, matching rows form one entry showing the most common genes and DNA. The table for this sample lists tens of thousands of distinct CDR3 sequences; about 70% of them were counted only once. The ten biggest clones cover about 19% of the sample. Source material: tumor-adjacent breast tissue. The receptors come from a female donor with breast cancer. Some clones in this sample may be carry-over from other donors' samples.

This clonotype was seen many times. V is TRBV6-1 and J is TRBJ2-5; D is perhaps TRBD2 (5 bases). Trimming took 8 bases from V and 5 from J, leaving 12 bases between them. CDR1 and CDR2 (germline): MNHNS, SASEGT. The CDR3 runs 12 residues. CDR3 protein: CASALEVETQYF. The CDR3 DNA reads TGTGCCAGCGCACTGGAGGTGGAGACCCAGTACTTC.

J is TRBJ1-6 and V is TRBV4-3, with a weak D call TRBD1 (5 bases). Trimming took 0 bases from V and 7 from J, leaving 19 bases between them. CDR1 is LGHNA and CDR2 is YSLEER in the germline V gene. The CDR3 is 18 amino acids. The CDR3 nucleotides read TGCGCCAGCAGCCAAGATTGGGGGGGGAGTGGCGTCAATTCACCCCTCCACTTT. Amino acids: CASSQDWGGSGVNSPLHF.

The chain joins TRBV7-8 to TRBJ1-5; no firm D call. The V end lost 1 base, the J end lost 5 bases, and 3 bases lay between the germline ends. CDR3 length equals 12 residues. Per the germline V gene, CDR1 is SGHVS and CDR2 is FQNEAQ. CDR3 protein: CASSLEDQPQHF. The CDR3 region has the DNA TGTGCCAGCAGCTTAGAAGATCAGCCCCAGCATTTT.

The chain joins TRBV2 to TRBJ2-1; no firm D call. The CDR3 is 13 residues long. CDR1 is SNHLY and CDR2 is FYNNEI in the germline V gene. Trimming removed 7 bases at V and 5 bases at J, with 12 bases between. CDR3 sequence reads: CASNHRPDNEQFF. The CDR3 nucleotides read TGTGCCAGCAACCACCGGCCCGACAATGAGCAGTTCTTC.

This clonotype appeared many times. The chain combines TRBV18 with TRBJ1-2; TRBD1 agrees at 7 bases. The V gene end was trimmed by 4 bases and the J gene end by 5 bases; junction bases not matched to a gene: 13. The CDR3 covers 16 residues. Germline CDR1 reads KGHSH; CDR2 reads LQKENI. CDR3 DNA: TGTGCCAGCTCACACTACCGGGACAGTGATCTGTATGGCTACACCTTC. It translates to CASSHYRDSDLYGYTF.

This clonotype was detected only once. This chain links TRBV30 with TRBJ2-2; perhaps TRBD1 as D (6 bases). Per the germline V gene, CDR1 is GTSNPN and CDR2 is SVGIG (reference sequence). The CDR3 consists of 14 residues. V was clipped by 5 bases and J by 4 bases, with 14 bases between them. CDR3 nucleotides: TGTGCCTGGGTTTCGGGACACTCCACCGGGGAGCTGTTTTTT. This translates into CAWVSGHSTGELFF.

The table lists this clonotype with a few counts. Germline is not matched at one junction end, which may reflect a read error. The chain uses TRBV7-7 and TRBJ2-2; no reliable D call. The CDR3 covers 13 residues. Germline CDR1 reads SSHAT; CDR2 reads FNYEAQ (reference sequence). The CDR3 sequence is CASSPQNTGELFF. For the CDR3, the DNA is TGTGCTAGCAGCCCGCAGAACACCGGGGAGCTGTTTTTT. Full variable domain (rest looked up from reference TRBV7-7 and TRBJ2-2): GAGVSQSPRYKVTKRGQDVTLRCDPISSHATLYWYQQALGQGPEFLTYFNYEAQPDKSGLPSDRFSAERPEGSISTLTIQRTEQRDSAMYRCASSPQNTGELFFGEGSRLTVL.

The chain joins TRBV19 to TRBJ1-5; D is possibly TRBD1 (5 bases). The CDR3 spans 14 residues. V was clipped by 3 bases and J by 5 bases, with 11 bases between them. In germline, CDR1 is LNHDA, CDR2 SQIVND (reference sequence). The CDR3 here is CASSMGDSYQPQHF. For the CDR3, the DNA is TGTGCCAGTAGTATGGGTGACAGCTATCAGCCCCAGCATTTT.

J is TRBJ2-2 and V is TRBV24-1, with 7 bases identical to TRBD1. The CDR3 totals 16 residues. Germline V gives CDR1 KGHDR, CDR2 SFDVKD. J was trimmed by 7 bases and V by 4 bases; bases with no gene match: 11. CDR3 sequence: CATSDMRQGPSGELFF. The CDR3, as DNA: TGTGCCACCAGTGACATGCGACAGGGCCCTAGCGGGGAGCTGTTTTTT.

The rearrangement uses TRBV2 and TRBJ1-3, with D possibly TRBD1 on 6 matching bases. Deletions cut 5 bases from V and 0 bases from J, with 14 bases between. This CDR3 is 16 amino acids long. Germline-derived CDR1 and CDR2 are SNHLY and FYNNEI. The CDR3 DNA sequence: TGTGCCAGCAGTCCTAGGGACATAGTCTCTGGAAACACCATATATTTT. This sequence encodes CASSPRDIVSGNTIYF.

The chain has TRBV20-1 and TRBJ2-5, with D unresolved. This CDR3 has 10 amino acids. Trimming pared 3 bases from V and 5 bases from J, leaving 4 bases between. Germline V gene lookup returns CDR1 DFQATT and CDR2 SNEGSKA (reference sequence). The CDR3 loop reads CSASWETQYF. CDR3 in DNA: TGCAGTGCTAGCTGGGAGACCCAGTACTTC.

With regard to this clonotype: This likely comes from a read error, as the CDR3 has no conserved phenylalanine or tryptophan at its end. This chain joins TRBV4-3 and TRBJ2-1; D is possibly TRBD2 (6 bases). The germline V and J ends were trimmed by 2 bases and 3 bases, with 17 bases remaining between them. This CDR3 is 17 amino acids long. Germline CDR1 reads LGHNA; CDR2 reads YSLEER. The CDR3 region is CASSQNSSGSFYNEQFS. The CDR3 DNA reads as TGCGCCAGCAGCCAAAATAGCTCCGGGAGTTTCTACAATGAGCAGTTCTCC.

A remark on this clonotype: An end of the junction does not agree with germline; a read error may underlie this. J is TRBJ2-7 and V is TRBV7-7; TRBD2 might be the D (6 bases). The CDR3 sequence is 13 residues long. The V gene's germline CDR1 is SSHAT and CDR2 FNYEAQ (reference sequence). CDR3 loop: CASSLAREYEQYF. CDR3 nucleotide sequence: TGTGCTAGCAGCTTAGCGCGGGAATACGAGCAGTACTTC.

The V gene is TRBV29-1, the J gene TRBJ2-3, with 8 bases that match TRBD1. This CDR3 is built from 12 residues. V was pared by 7 bases and J by 5 bases, with 5 bases of the junction left unmatched. Germline V CDR1 and CDR2: SQVTM, ANQGSEA. In DNA form, the CDR3 reads TGCAGCGGCGGACAGGGTGGAGATACGCAGTATTTT. Translated: CSGGQGGDTQYF.

The chain combines TRBV20-1 with TRBJ2-2; the D gene is possibly TRBD2 (7 bases). The germline gives CDR1 DFQATT, CDR2 SNEGSKA (reference sequence). This CDR3 comprises 14 residues. Trimming left V 0 bases short and J 6 bases short, with 11 bases between. CDR3 sequence: CSARDWGGPGELFF. The DNA of the CDR3 is TGCAGTGCTAGAGATTGGGGGGGGCCCGGGGAGCTGTTTTTT.

Note on this clonotype: Its ends do not fully match the called genes, so a read error is possible. The chain couples TRBV7-7 to TRBJ2-3, with D hard to call. CDR3 length: 15 residues. Germline V gene lookup returns CDR1 SSHAT and CDR2 FNYEAQ (reference sequence). CDR3 amino acids: CASSPTSQITDTRYF. The CDR3 DNA reads TGTGCTAGCAGCCCGACTTCGCAAATTACAGATACGCGGTATTTT.

The J gene is TRBJ2-3, the V gene TRBV2; TRBD2 matches at 7 bases. Germline CDR1 is SNHLY and CDR2 is FYNNEI. The V segment lost 6 bases and the J segment 0 bases; nucleotides outside the gene matches: 3. The CDR3 sequence is 14 residues long. The CDR3 is CASSPGLSTDTQYF. DNA for the CDR3: TGTGCCAGCAGCCCGGGACTAAGCACAGATACGCAGTATTTT.

The table lists this clonotype with many counts. V gene TRBV7-9 combines with J gene TRBJ2-1, with a possible D match to TRBD2 (5 bases). The V end lost 8 bases, the J end lost 2 bases, and 10 bases lay between the germline ends. The CDR3 contains 13 residues. CDR1 is SEHNR and CDR2 is FQNEAQ in the germline V gene (reference sequence). CDR3 in amino acids: CASWTPTYNEQFF. The CDR3 DNA reads as TGTGCCAGCTGGACTCCAACCTACAATGAGCAGTTCTTC.

This clonotype was seen ten or more times. V and J are TRBV19 and TRBJ2-2, with 7 bases that match TRBD1. This CDR3 spans 16 amino acids. Germline CDR1 and CDR2: LNHDA and SQIVND (reference sequence). Germline trimming cut 4 bases from V and 1 base from J; bases unmatched to any gene: 6. CDR3: CASSTGQPMNTGELFF. CDR3 nucleotide sequence: TGTGCCAGTAGTACGGGACAGCCGATGAACACCGGGGAGCTGTTTTTT.

CDR3 residues: CASSQDPPGLAGWGPPDTQYF. The CDR3 region has the DNA TGCGCCAGCAGCCAAGATCCACCGGGACTAGCGGGATGGGGGCCCCCAGATACGCAGTATTTT. The chain uses TRBV4-1 and TRBJ2-3, with 13 nucleotides matching TRBD2. The CDR3 is 21 amino acids. V lost 0 bases to trimming and J lost 4 bases; unmatched junction nucleotides: 16. Germline CDR1 reads MGHRA; CDR2 reads YSYEKL.